This entry concerns a single T cell receptor beta chain. Its antigen is not identified. Assay: immunoSEQ multiplex PCR; the TCRdb copy retains only in-frame clones and omits some. The table shows some 6,000 clones, with 21% occurring only once. The treatment was: randomized to nivolumab then ipilimumab (arm A) or the reverse (arm B). No patient had prior DNA-damaging chemotherapy. This sample stems from a study of sequential checkpoint blockade in melanoma. Study overall: TCRbeta immunosequencing was performed on DNA from approximately 93 pretreatment melanoma tumor samples. After nivolumab or ipilimumab alone, over 20 patients had week-13 rebiopsies. Study observations and caveats: Patients with week-13 increases in T-cell fraction and clonality benefited about 30 times more often.

V dropped 3 bases and J dropped 6; count of bases not matched to a gene: 2. The germline gives CDR1 LNHDA, CDR2 SQIVND (reference sequence). This CDR3 spans 15 amino acids. The chain couples TRBV19 to TRBJ2-1; 13 bases align to TRBD2. The receptor's source is a human donor with melanoma. The material sequenced was tumor tissue (inferred from file names), taken from a patient given nivolumab and ipilimumab in sequence. The CDR3 nucleotides read TGTGCCAGTAGTATTGGGACTAGCGGGATCAATGAGCAGTTCTTC. Translation: CASSIGTSGINEQFF.